Each of the 13 T cell receptor beta chains below was sequenced from the same sample in a study of T cells in Graves' hyperthyroidism and ophthalmopathy. There were TCR beta CDR3 regions amplified from RNA transcripts. When the TCR CDR3 underwent first-round RT-PCR, the HTBI primer set was used. Each CDR3 protein gets one entry after TCRdb re-called the multiplex PCR reads with MiXCR. The data contain roughly 350,000 distinct CDR3 sequences, roughly 15% of them seen just once; the ten biggest clones take up 34%. The sample taken for sequencing was blood. These receptors came from a woman aged 40 to 55 with Graves' ophthalmopathy.

In its sample, this clonotype was seen once. The V gene is TRBV7-2, the J gene TRBJ2-7; 9 bases map to TRBD2. CDR1 is SGHTA, CDR2 FQGNSA, per germline. This CDR3 contains 16 residues. J was trimmed by 5 bases and V by 6 bases; bases with no gene match: 14. The CDR3 bases are TGTGCCAGCAGTTTCGAGGCGGGAGGGCCTAGGGACGAGCAGTACTTC. Translation gives CASSFEAGGPRDEQYF.

This clonotype has at least ten counts. The chain carries TRBV12-3 or TRBV12-4 and TRBJ2-7; no reliable D call. The CDR3 extends over 14 amino acids. Between the trimmed V and J ends, which lost 7 bases and 0 bases, there was a span of 13 bases. CDR3 residues: CASKAAHLSYEQYF. The CDR3 DNA is TGTGCCAGCAAGGCGGCACACCTCTCCTACGAGCAGTACTTC.

This clonotype came up a few times. The chain's CDR3 is CASSQQGLTEAFF. Written as DNA, the CDR3 is TGTGCCAGCAGCCAACAGGGCCTCACTGAAGCTTTCTTT. This rearrangement joins TRBV7-2 to TRBJ1-1; tentatively, D is TRBD1 (6 bases). Trimming removed 5 bases at V and 4 bases at J, with 11 bases between. Germline CDR1 SGHTA, CDR2 FQGNSA. The CDR3 runs to 13 residues.

V gene TRBV6-4 combines with J gene TRBJ2-2; TRBD1 or TRBD2 may be the D gene (5 bases each). Germline V lookup: CDR1 MRHNA, CDR2 SNTAGT. The CDR3 has 16 residues. With 4 bases removed from V and 4 bases from J, the gap between germline ends came to 16 bases. The CDR3 sequence is CASSVEGAAGTGELFF. As DNA, the CDR3 is TGTGCCAGCAGTGTGGAAGGGGCCGCGGGCACCGGGGAGCTGTTTTTT.

The chain combines TRBV11-2 with TRBJ2-5; no clear D gene. V was pared by 1 base and J by 1 base, with 10 bases between. The CDR3 runs 15 residues. Germline CDR1 and CDR2: SGHAT and FQNNGV. The CDR3 coding sequence is TGTGCCAGCAGCTTAGGGGATGGTACCCAAGAGACCCAGTACTTC. Amino acid sequence: CASSLGDGTQETQYF.

This chain connects TRBV4-1 to TRBJ2-3; 10 bases line up with TRBD2. J gave up 6 bases and V 1 base, and 7 bases lay outside the gene matches. This CDR3 comprises 16 residues. CDR1 and CDR2 from the germline V gene are MGHRA and YSYEKL. Here the CDR3 reads CASSQGGISGRDTQYF. The CDR3, as DNA: TGCGCCAGCAGCCAAGGAGGGATTAGCGGGAGGGATACGCAGTATTTT.

This clonotype was counted ten times or more. V gene TRBV20-1 combines with J gene TRBJ1-1; 7 bases line up with TRBD1. After removal of 3 bases from V and 0 bases from J, the junction contained 10 bases not matched to a gene. There are 16 residues in the CDR3. Germline lookup yields CDR1 DFQATT and CDR2 SNEGSKA (reference sequence). DNA for the CDR3: TGCAGTGCTAGCACTCATTTAGGGACAGTGAACACTGAAGCTTTCTTT. Its translation is CSASTHLGTVNTEAFF.

This clonotype has a count of ten or more. The V and J genes are TRBV7-8 and TRBJ2-1; tentatively, D is TRBD2 (7 bases). CDR1 is SGHVS and CDR2 is FQNEAQ in the germline V gene. The V end lost 1 base, the J end lost 6 bases, and 13 bases lay between the germline ends. The CDR3 contains 15 residues. The DNA for the CDR3 is TGTGCCAGCAGCTTAGTAGGGGGGACTACCAATGAGCAGTTCTTC. Translating gives CASSLVGGTTNEQFF.

This chain links TRBV5-6 with TRBJ2-4, with 7 bases aligning to TRBD2. Germline CDR1 reads SGHDT; CDR2 reads YYEEEE. Trimming cost V 4 bases and J 0 bases; bases outside gene matches: 10. CDR3 size: 17 residues. Here the CDR3 reads CASSMNRDYRAKNIQYF. The CDR3 coding sequence is TGTGCCAGCAGCATGAACCGGGACTATCGAGCCAAAAACATTCAGTACTTC. The full variable domain, completed using reference TRBV5-6 and TRBJ2-4, is DAGVTQSPTHLIKTRGQQVTLRCSPKSGHDTVSWYQQALGQGPQFIFQYYEEEERQRGNFPDRFSGHQFPNYSSELNVNALLLGDSALYLCASSMNRDYRAKNIQYFGAGTRLSVL.

This clonotype was seen a handful of times. The J gene is TRBJ2-1, the V gene TRBV19; tentative D call: TRBD2 (6 bases). The CDR3 is 13 residues long. V was trimmed by 3 bases and J by 14 bases, leaving 17 bases between them. Germline-derived CDR1 and CDR2 are LNHDA and SQIVND (reference sequence). The chain's CDR3 is CASSIPPSGEKFF. Here the CDR3 DNA reads TGTGCCAGTAGTATCCCCCCATCGGGGGAGAAGTTCTTC. Full variable domain (remainder filled in from reference TRBV19 and TRBJ2-1): DGGITQSPKYLFRKEGQNVTLSCEQNLNHDAMYWYRQDPGQGLRLIYYSQIVNDFQKGDIAEGYSVSREKKESFPLTVTSAQKNPTAFYLCASSIPPSGEKFFGPGTRLTVL.

In this sample, this clonotype turned up a few times. The chain combines TRBV7-8 with TRBJ2-3; tentatively, D is TRBD2 (6 bases). V shed 7 bases and J shed 5 bases, with 10 bases lying between them. The germline V gene encodes CDR1 SGHVS and CDR2 FQNEAQ. This CDR3 region has 12 residues. The CDR3 nucleotides are TGTGCCAGCACCCGGGGGTTAGATACGCAGTATTTT. Encoded protein: CASTRGLDTQYF.

V usage is TRBV4-1 and J usage is TRBJ2-3; TRBD2 matches 12 bases. Germline assignment: CDR1 MGHRA and CDR2 YSYEKL. CDR3 length: 17 residues. With V trimmed by 8 bases and J by 0 bases, 9 bases remained unmatched. In nucleotides, the CDR3 is TGCGCCAGCCGCCTATGGACTAGCGGGGCTAGCACAGATACGCAGTATTTT. Protein sequence: CASRLWTSGASTDTQYF.

The table lists this clonotype with many counts. The rearrangement joins TRBV6-1 to TRBJ2-2, with TRBD2 matching over 14 bases. CDR3 length: 18 residues. Germline V lookup: CDR1 MNHNS, CDR2 SASEGT. J gave up 0 bases and V 8 bases, and 8 bases lay outside the gene matches. The CDR3 DNA follows: TGTGCCAGCGGCCGCCGGACTAGCGGGGGGACGAACACCGGGGAGCTGTTTTTT. Translating gives CASGRRTSGGTNTGELFF.